What follows are 22 T cell receptor beta chains derived from one specimen sequenced in a study of identical twins. TCRdb called the 5' RACE reads again in MiXCR, with one record for every CDR3 protein. In the table there are 700,000 to 950,000 distinct CDR3 sequences, 9% to 15% of which are singletons. These data are also associated with another study on yellow fever vaccine responses in identical twins.

The sequencing sample was made of PBMCs. The receptors were sampled from a young woman in good health.

This clonotype was counted between two and nine times. This rearrangement joins TRBV29-1 to TRBJ2-3; the D gene is possibly TRBD1 (6 bases). The CDR3 has 14 amino acids. Per the germline V gene, CDR1 is SQVTM and CDR2 is ANQGSEA. The V and J ends lost 7 bases and 0 bases respectively, with 14 bases between them. DNA of the CDR3: TGCAGCGCCCCGACAGGATCTAGCACAGATACGCAGTATTTT. It translates to CSAPTGSSTDTQYF.

The chain uses TRBV2 and TRBJ2-1; 14 bases fit TRBD2. The CDR3 consists of 14 residues. From germline, CDR1 is SNHLY and CDR2 FYNNEI. Trimming took 8 bases from V and 8 from J; bases not matched to a gene: 5. The CDR3 DNA reads as TGTGCCAGCCAGGGACTAGCGGGAGTTTATGAGCAGTTCTTC. Protein product: CASQGLAGVYEQFF.

This clonotype was observed many times. The V gene is TRBV28, the J gene TRBJ2-1, with D perhaps matching TRBD1 (5 bases). V lost 3 bases to trimming and J lost 4 bases, with 7 bases between them. The germline gives CDR1 MDHEN, CDR2 SYDVKM. The CDR3 sequence is 13 residues long. DNA of the CDR3: TGTGCCAGCAGTTTGGACACTTACAATGAGCAGTTCTTC. Residues: CASSLDTYNEQFF.

This sequence joins TRBV11-2 and TRBJ2-1, with D possibly being TRBD2 (6 bases). Germline lookup yields CDR1 SGHAT and CDR2 FQNNGV. V was shortened by 2 bases and J by 5 bases, with 22 bases between the two germline ends. The CDR3 loop spans 18 amino acids. CDR3 region: CASSLNSGRERVHNEQFF. As DNA, the CDR3 is TGTGCCAGCAGCTTAAATTCGGGACGGGAGAGGGTACACAATGAGCAGTTCTTC. Drawing the rest from reference TRBV11-2 and TRBJ2-1, the complete variable domain is EAGVAQSPRYKIIEKRQSVAFWCNPISGHATLYWYQQILGQGPKLLIQFQNNGVVDDSQLPKDRFSAERLKGVDSTLKIQPAKLEDSAVYLCASSLNSGRERVHNEQFFGPGTRLTVL.

This clonotype was seen more than once but under ten times. The chain recombines TRBV2 with TRBJ2-7, with D perhaps matching TRBD1 (6 bases). The CDR3 totals 14 residues. The V gene lost 7 bases and the J gene lost 6 bases, with 19 bases spanning the gap. Germline values: CDR1 SNHLY, CDR2 FYNNEI. The CDR3 DNA reads as TGTGCCAGCACTGTGGGGGCCCCCGCGACCGAGCAGTACTTC. Its translation is CASTVGAPATEQYF.

This clonotype was picked up a small number of times. The V and J genes are TRBV15 and TRBJ2-5; no clear D gene. The CDR3 is 15 residues long. Germline V gene data show CDR1 as LNHNV and CDR2 as YYDKDF (reference sequence). V gave up 0 bases and J gave up 2 bases, with 10 bases separating them. DNA for the CDR3: TGTGCCACCAGCAGAGATAGGCTCTCACAAGAGACCCAGTACTTC. Its protein product is CATSRDRLSQETQYF.

This clonotype was detected only a few times. The chain is built from TRBV5-5 and TRBJ1-1, with 10 bases identical to TRBD1. Germline V CDR1 and CDR2: SGHKS, YYEKEE (reference sequence). V shed 4 bases, J shed 8 bases, and the junction held 11 bases outside the gene matches. CDR3 length equals 15 residues. The CDR3 here is CASSARQGATPEAFF. The CDR3 bases are TGTGCCAGCAGCGCTAGACAGGGGGCGACCCCAGAAGCTTTCTTT.

This clonotype was counted a few times. V is TRBV28 and J is TRBJ2-2; 7 bases line up with TRBD1. CDR3 length equals 15 residues. V gave up 6 bases and J gave up 6 bases; unmatched junction bases: 10. In germline, CDR1 is MDHEN, CDR2 SYDVKM. CDR3 region: CASSMGTGVAGELFF. DNA for the CDR3: TGTGCCAGCAGCATGGGCACAGGGGTGGCCGGGGAGCTGTTTTTT.

This rearrangement joins TRBV7-8 to TRBJ2-3; the D is unclear. V was cut by 5 bases and J by 5 bases, with 29 bases left in between. The CDR3 covers 19 residues. Germline CDR1 reads SGHVS; CDR2 reads FQNEAQ. CDR3 DNA sequence: TGTGCCAGCAGCCAAGGCCGGCTAGTTGGTTGGTTTGGGGTAGATACGCAGTATTTT. This codes for CASSQGRLVGWFGVDTQYF. Combining the CDR3 with reference TRBV7-8 and TRBJ2-3 gives the whole variable domain GAGVSQSPRYKVAKRGQDVALRCDPISGHVSLFWYQQALGQGPEFLTYFQNEAQLDKSGLPSDRFFAERPEGSVSTLKIQRTQQEDSAVYLCASSQGRLVGWFGVDTQYFGPGTRLTVL.

This clonotype was picked up many times. The rearrangement links TRBV5-1 to TRBJ1-4; D not certain. V gave up 1 base and J gave up 3 bases, with 7 bases separating them. The CDR3 spans 14 residues. Per germline, CDR1 SGHRS and CDR2 YFSETQ. CDR3 in amino acids: CASSLNRPNEKLFF. The DNA for the CDR3 is TGCGCCAGCAGCTTGAACAGACCTAATGAAAAACTGTTTTTT.

The table lists this clonotype with many counts. This sequence joins TRBV12-3 or TRBV12-4 and TRBJ2-4; no clear D. The CDR3 spans 14 residues. V was clipped by 2 bases and J by 0 bases, with 5 bases between them. The CDR3 DNA reads as TGTGCCAGCAGTTTAAATCTAGCCAAAAACATTCAGTACTTC. Its translation: CASSLNLAKNIQYF.

V and J are TRBV12-3 or TRBV12-4 and TRBJ2-3; 7 nucleotides agree with TRBD2. This CDR3 spans 17 amino acids. V lost 2 bases and J lost 0; bases outside the gene matches: 8. As DNA, the CDR3 is TGTGCCAGCAGTTTAAGGGGCGGGAGTCCCAGCACAGATACGCAGTATTTT. Its protein product is CASSLRGGSPSTDTQYF.

This clonotype was seen a handful of times. The chain recombines TRBV5-1 with TRBJ2-5, with a weak D call TRBD2 (5 bases). The CDR3 has 16 amino acids. The germline V and J ends were trimmed by 7 bases and 0 bases, with 19 bases remaining between them. From germline, CDR1 is SGHRS and CDR2 YFSETQ. The CDR3 spells CASYPYPGNNQETQYF. The DNA of the CDR3 is TGCGCCAGCTACCCTTATCCGGGGAACAACCAAGAGACCCAGTACTTC.

This clonotype occurred a few times. This sequence joins TRBV6-5 and TRBJ2-4; D unclear. V was cut by 2 bases and J by 4 bases, with 6 bases left in between. The CDR3 length is 13 residues. The germline V gene encodes CDR1 MNHEY and CDR2 SVGAGI. The CDR3 here is CASSYDGKNIQYF. DNA of the CDR3: TGTGCCAGCAGTTACGACGGGAAAAACATTCAGTACTTC.

This rearrangement joins TRBV7-3 to TRBJ2-3; 9 nucleotides match TRBD1. After removal of 6 bases from V and 1 base from J, the junction contained 5 bases not matched to a gene. CDR1 is SGHTA, CDR2 FQGTGA, per germline. The CDR3 extends over 15 amino acids. The CDR3 reads CASSRQGDGTDTQYF. The CDR3 coding sequence is TGTGCCAGCAGTCGACAGGGGGACGGCACAGATACGCAGTATTTT.

This chain connects TRBV20-1 to TRBJ2-3; 11 bases match TRBD2. The CDR3 covers 15 residues. Germline trimming cut 5 bases from V and 4 bases from J; bases unmatched to any gene: 8. Germline lookup yields CDR1 DFQATT and CDR2 SNEGSKA (reference sequence). In DNA, the CDR3 is TGCAGTGCTGCCGTAGCGGGAGGGCCGTCAGATACGCAGTATTTT. This translates into CSAAVAGGPSDTQYF.

This chain connects TRBV7-9 to TRBJ2-3, with 7 bases aligning to TRBD1. The CDR3 is made up of 15 amino acids. Germline trimming cut 5 bases from V and 2 bases from J; bases unmatched to any gene: 7. CDR1 and CDR2 from the germline V gene are SEHNR and FQNEAQ (reference sequence). CDR3 in amino acids: CASSARDSNTDTQYF. CDR3 DNA: TGTGCCAGCAGCGCTCGGGACAGCAACACAGATACGCAGTATTTT.

The chain uses TRBV6-2 or TRBV6-3 and TRBJ2-7; 7 nucleotides match TRBD2. V lost 7 bases, J lost 2 bases, and 14 bases stayed unmatched. The germline V gene has CDR1 MNHEY and CDR2 SVGEGT. CDR3 length: 16 amino acids. CDR3 sequence: CASTKIWSGIPYEQYF. The CDR3 coding sequence is TGTGCCAGCACCAAAATTTGGAGCGGGATTCCCTACGAGCAGTACTTC.

This clonotype turned up a few times. The V gene is TRBV20-1, the J gene TRBJ2-5; weak D call: TRBD2 (6 bases). The V gene's germline CDR1 is DFQATT and CDR2 SNEGSKA (reference sequence). This CDR3 is built from 12 residues. The V gene lost 3 bases and the J gene lost 5 bases, with 10 bases spanning the gap. The DNA of the CDR3 is TGCAGTGCTAGTTCGAGCGGGGAGACCCAGTACTTC. Translated, it gives CSASSSGETQYF.

To note about this clonotype: The junction differs from germline at one of its ends, possibly a read error. The rearrangement links TRBV11-2 to TRBJ2-5; 10 nucleotides align to TRBD1. Germline values: CDR1 SGHAT, CDR2 FQNNGV. This CDR3 is built from 15 residues. The CDR3 protein is CACSLRTGGKETQYF. Written as DNA, the CDR3 is TGTGCCTGCAGCTTAAGGACAGGGGGGAAGGAGACCCAGTACTTC.

This clonotype has only a few counts. The chain employs TRBV3-1 and TRBJ2-3; 8 nucleotides line up with TRBD2. CDR3 length equals 19 residues. CDR1 is LGHDT, CDR2 YNNKEL, per germline (reference sequence). V gave up 4 bases and J gave up 3 bases; unmatched junction bases: 18. The CDR3 loop reads CASSPRSRGGGSGTDTQYF. CDR3 sequence (DNA): TGTGCCAGCAGCCCCCGCAGCCGTGGCGGGGGGTCGGGTACAGATACGCAGTATTTT.

J is TRBJ2-7 and V is TRBV12-5; D is uncertain. Germline V gene sequence: CDR1 LGHNT, CDR2 FRNRAP. The V gene lost 0 bases and the J gene lost 4 bases, with 7 bases spanning the gap. The CDR3 is 13 residues long. CDR3 residues: CASGLVGTYEQYF. The CDR3 DNA reads TGTGCTAGTGGTTTGGTGGGAACATACGAGCAGTACTTC. The variable domain in full, with the rest retrieved from reference TRBV12-5 and TRBJ2-7, is DARVTQTPRHKVTEMGQEVTMRCQPILGHNTVFWYRQTMMQGLELLAYFRNRAPLDDSGMPKDRFSAEMPDATLATLKIQPSEPRDSAVYFCASGLVGTYEQYFGPGTRLTVT.